The 2 T cell receptor beta chains listed next were all sequenced from one sample in a study of T cell responses to AZD1222 COVID-19 vaccine. Sequenced by immunoSEQ multiplex PCR; TCRdb stores in-frame clones only, minus some. This sample has approximately 100,000 clones; around nine tenths occur once, and the top ten carry 20% to 25%. Specimen: peripheral blood, collected on day 0 of AZD1222 vaccination. Every receptor here comes from an adult in good health.

This sequence joins TRBV19 and TRBJ1-1, with 11 nucleotides matching TRBD1. Germline V gene sequence: CDR1 LNHDA, CDR2 SQIVND (reference sequence). V lost 6 bases, J lost 5 bases, and 8 bases stayed unmatched. CDR3 size: 15 residues. Here the CDR3 DNA reads TGTGCCAGTAGCCGGGACAGGGGGTATCGGACTGAAGCTTTCTTT. Protein sequence: CASSRDRGYRTEAFF.

V is TRBV5-1 and J is TRBJ1-2, with D hard to call. The CDR3 length is 14 residues. Trimming removed 4 bases at V and 7 bases at J, with 17 bases between. CDR1 and CDR2 (germline): SGHRS, YFSETQ. CDR3 DNA: TGCGCCAGCAGCGGGTGGACCGGTAGCGGTGGCTACACCTTC. It codes for CASSGWTGSGGYTF.